A single TCR beta chain is shown here with its context. This entry comes from a study of control samples from healthy donors and cancer patients. V was trimmed by 4 bases and J by 5 bases, leaving 24 bases between them. Germline V lookup: CDR1 SGDLS, CDR2 YYNGEE. This CDR3 has 17 amino acids. TCRdb keeps only in-frame clones here, not all; method: immunoSEQ multiplex PCR. The repertoire holds about 270,000 clones, about four fifths seen once, with approximately 12% in the top ten. The sequenced material came from PBMCs. V gene TRBV9 combines with J gene TRBJ1-1, with D possibly matching TRBD1 (5 bases). This TCR was recovered from a woman aged 55-69 years with lung cancer. The CDR3 sequence is CASSPTHFGGTTTEAFF. DNA of the CDR3: TGTGCCAGCAGCCCCACCCATTTCGGGGGAACTACGACTGAAGCTTTCTTT.